This passage covers 10 T cell receptor beta chains from one sample sequenced in a study of T cells expressing NK-cell markers. TCRdb processed the 5' RACE reads again and assigns one entry to each CDR3 protein, with no DNA. Here the sample table reports roughly 150,000 distinct CDR3 sequences. The sequenced sample consisted of blood T cells: a sorted CD56 or NKG2C T cell subset, CD4+ or CD8+ T cells, or bulk PBMC T cells (not recorded which). All receptors come from a man aged 18-70 years in good health.

V and J are TRBV4-2 and TRBJ1-1. The CDR3 extends over 15 amino acids. Germline V gene lookup returns CDR1 LGHNA and CDR2 YNFKEQ. The CDR3 spells CASRRHGSMNTEAFF.

This chain connects TRBV6-5 to TRBJ2-3. This CDR3 comprises 15 residues. From germline, CDR1 is MNHEY and CDR2 SVGAGI. This CDR3 reads CASSYLTDLTDTQYF.

The V call is TRBV20-1, the J call TRBJ1-4; checking the TCRdb D call of TRBD1 is not possible without DNA. The CDR3 has 15 amino acids. The V gene's germline CDR1 is DFQATT and CDR2 SNEGSKA (reference sequence). The chain's CDR3 is CSAREGGTDDEKLFF.

V and J are TRBV7-2 and TRBJ1-1; TCRdb gives TRBD1 as the D gene, but with no DNA this cannot be confirmed. The germline V gene encodes CDR1 SGHTA and CDR2 FQGNSA. The CDR3 spans 17 residues. The CDR3 here is CASSLLLIRALNTEAFF. The full variable domain, in which reference TRBV7-2 and TRBJ1-1 provide the parts outside the CDR3, is GAGVSQSPSNKVTEKGKDVELRCDPISGHTALYWYRQSLGQGLEFLIYFQGNSAPDKSGLPSDRFSAERTGGSVSTLTIQRTQQEDSAVYLCASSLLLIRALNTEAFFGQGTRLTVV.

The chain links TRBV2 to TRBJ2-3; lacking DNA, the TRBD1 call made by TCRdb goes unchecked. CDR3 size: 15 residues. The V gene's germline CDR1 is SNHLY and CDR2 FYNNEI. CDR3 in amino acids: CASSVKAGGADTQYF.

V gene TRBV7-9 combines with J gene TRBJ2-7; TCRdb's D gene call, TRBD1, goes unchecked for lack of DNA. The germline CDR1 and CDR2 sequences are SEHNR and FQNEAQ (reference sequence). The CDR3 consists of 16 residues. This chain's CDR3 is CASSLTDRGNPYEQYF. Supplemented by reference TRBV7-9 and TRBJ2-7, the full variable domain reads DTGVSQNPRHKITKRGQNVTFRCDPISEHNRLYWYRQTLGQGPEFLTYFQNEAQLEKSRLLSDRFSAERPKGSFSTLEIQRTEQGDSAMYLCASSLTDRGNPYEQYFGPGTRLTVT.

The J gene is TRBJ2-7, the V gene TRBV5-6; TCRdb picks TRBD1, but there is no DNA to check that call. The length of the CDR3 is 16 residues. Germline CDR1 is SGHDT and CDR2 is YYEEEE. The CDR3 is CASSLGDRVFGREQYF.

The chain combines TRBV7-6 with TRBJ1-1; the TCRdb call, TRBD1, lacks DNA for checking. The length of the CDR3 is 15 residues. CDR1 is SGHVS and CDR2 is FNYEAQ in the germline V gene. CDR3 loop: CASSRRLGGTTEAFF.

The chain combines TRBV20-1 with TRBJ2-7. The germline gives CDR1 DFQATT, CDR2 SNEGSKA (reference sequence). The CDR3 is 15 amino acids. The CDR3: CSARDLYGTSYEQYF.

This chain uses TRBV28 with TRBJ2-3; as DNA is missing, the TRBD2 call by TCRdb cannot be tested. The CDR3 totals 16 residues. Per germline, CDR1 MDHEN and CDR2 SYDVKM. The CDR3 loop reads CASGGGGAIRTDTQYF.